One and the same sample provided the 20 T cell receptor beta chains below, sequenced in a study of glioma-infiltrating T cells. TCR alpha and beta CDR3 regions were amplified from RNA using iRepertoire nested multiplex PCR. TCRdb processed the multiplex PCR reads anew with MiXCR; each CDR3 protein has one entry. The repertoire includes 300,000 to 400,000 distinct CDR3 sequences, approximately 42% of them detected once, and about 12% sits in the top ten. Sequencing was performed on glioma tissue, nonneoplastic brain tissue, or PBMCs (not recorded which). The receptors were gathered from a human donor with low-grade glioma or glioblastoma, undergoing nonglioma brain surgery, or in good health (not recorded which).

This clonotype was seen a few times. V and J are TRBV20-1 and TRBJ2-3; TRBD2 is a possible D gene (6 bases). CDR1 is DFQATT and CDR2 is SNEGSKA in the germline V gene (reference sequence). V was cut by 7 bases and J by 4 bases, with 18 bases left in between. The CDR3 has 14 amino acids. CDR3 DNA sequence: TGCAGTGATATTTCGGGAGCTCTCCCAGATACGCAGTATTTT. Translated, it gives CSDISGALPDTQYF.

This clonotype was recorded many times. The chain joins TRBV6-2 or TRBV6-3 to TRBJ1-5; D unclear. Per germline, CDR1 MNHEY and CDR2 SVGEGT. Trimming pared 0 bases from V and 3 bases from J, leaving 3 bases between. CDR3 length equals 13 residues. The CDR3 nucleotides read TGTGCCAGCAGTTACTCGCTCAATCAGCCCCAGCATTTT. Protein sequence: CASSYSLNQPQHF.

This clonotype was picked up many times. The gene calls are TRBV27 and TRBJ1-1; D remains unclear. The germline V gene has CDR1 MNHEY and CDR2 SMNVEV (reference sequence). The CDR3 extends over 14 amino acids. Between the trimmed V and J ends, which lost 7 bases and 7 bases, there was a span of 19 bases. The CDR3: CASKSHLRQLEAFF. The CDR3 DNA reads as TGTGCCAGCAAATCCCATCTACGGCAGCTTGAAGCTTTCTTT.

This clonotype occurred a few times. This chain connects TRBV20-1 to TRBJ2-7, with 8 bases identical to TRBD2. Germline V gene lookup returns CDR1 DFQATT and CDR2 SNEGSKA (reference sequence). Unmatched junction bases numbered 7, after V lost 0 bases and J lost 0 bases. The CDR3 is made up of 16 amino acids. This chain's CDR3 is CSARDHGGRSSYEQYF. The DNA for the CDR3 is TGCAGTGCTAGAGATCATGGCGGGAGGAGCTCCTACGAGCAGTACTTC.

As regards this clonotype: This CDR3 is missing its conserved last phenylalanine or tryptophan, likely due to a read error. Written as DNA, the CDR3 is TGTGCCAGGAGTCCCCCCGGTCTGTACCAAGAGACCCAGTACTCC. As protein: CARSPPGLYQETQYS. The chain couples TRBV28 to TRBJ2-5; D call uncertain. This CDR3 contains 15 residues. Germline values: CDR1 MDHEN, CDR2 SYDVKM. V shed 9 bases and J shed 0 bases, with 17 bases lying between them.

V is TRBV18 and J is TRBJ1-2; D gene uncertain. The CDR3 has 15 amino acids. In germline, CDR1 is KGHSH, CDR2 LQKENI. The V end lost 3 bases, the J end lost 2 bases, and 13 bases lay between the germline ends. CDR3 DNA: TGTGCCAGCTCACCCCGGCAAGGTACAAACTATGGCTACACCTTC. This sequence encodes CASSPRQGTNYGYTF.

Ten or more counts support this clonotype. CDR3 sequence: CASSYGGGELFF. The CDR3 DNA sequence: TGTGCCAGCAGTTACGGGGGCGGGGAGCTGTTTTTT. The chain has TRBV6-6 and TRBJ2-2; tentatively, D is TRBD1 or TRBD2 (5 bases each). Germline V gene lookup returns CDR1 MNHNY and CDR2 SVGAGI (reference sequence). The V end was cut by 2 bases, the J end by 7 bases, with 5 bases between. This CDR3 is built from 12 residues.

The rearrangement uses TRBV2 and TRBJ1-3; TRBD1 matches at 7 bases. The CDR3 consists of 15 residues. CDR1 and CDR2 from the germline V gene are SNHLY and FYNNEI. J was trimmed by 0 bases and V by 6 bases; bases with no gene match: 5. The CDR3 protein is CASREDRFSGNTIYF. The CDR3 coding sequence is TGTGCCAGCAGGGAGGACAGGTTCTCTGGAAACACCATATATTTT.

A word on this clonotype: This sequence may be a read error, since a much larger clone differs from it by one base. The chain couples TRBV20-1 to TRBJ2-7, with TRBD2 matching over 13 bases. This CDR3 has 15 residues. CDR1 and CDR2 from the germline V gene are DFQATT and SNEGSKA (reference sequence). In nucleotides, the CDR3 is TGCATTGCTAGAGGGGGACTAGCGGGATCCTACGAGCAGTACTTC. Translation gives CIARGGLAGSYEQYF.

The chain is built from TRBV11-2 and TRBJ1-1; D gene uncertain. This CDR3 has 13 residues. The germline CDR1 and CDR2 sequences are SGHAT and FQNNGV. V gave up 5 bases and J gave up 1 base, with 8 bases separating them. The CDR3 DNA is TGTGCCAGCAGCCCGGCTAAGAACACTGAAGCTTTCTTT. This encodes CASSPAKNTEAFF.

V is TRBV2 and J is TRBJ1-5; no clear D. The CDR3 is made up of 12 amino acids. Trimming took off 6 bases at V and 9 bases at J, with 12 bases between the two ends. Germline V lookup: CDR1 SNHLY, CDR2 FYNNEI. In nucleotides, the CDR3 is TGTGCCAGCAGCCTTTTCGAAGGGCCCCAGCATTTT. Translating gives CASSLFEGPQHF. The full variable domain, completed using reference TRBV2 and TRBJ1-5, is EPEVTQTPSHQVTQMGQEVILRCVPISNHLYFYWYRQILGQKVEFLVSFYNNEISEKSEIFDDQFSVERPDGSNFTLKIRSTKLEDSAMYFCASSLFEGPQHFGDGTRLSIL.

The chain combines TRBV6-1 with TRBJ2-1; D is perhaps TRBD1 or TRBD2 (6 bases each). The CDR3 length is 14 residues. With 3 bases removed from V and 8 bases from J, the gap between germline ends came to 14 bases. Germline CDR1 and CDR2: MNHNS and SASEGT. The CDR3 DNA follows: TGTGCCAGCAGTGACGCACCGGGGGCGGATGAGCAGTTCTTC. Amino acids: CASSDAPGADEQFF.

The chain couples TRBV19 to TRBJ1-5; unclear D gene. This CDR3 is built from 15 residues. Germline CDR1 reads LNHDA; CDR2 reads SQIVND (reference sequence). Between the trimmed V and J ends, which lost 1 base and 0 bases, there was a span of 7 bases. The CDR3: CASSIGGYSNQPQHF. The CDR3 DNA is TGTGCCAGTAGTATAGGGGGTTATAGCAATCAGCCCCAGCATTTT.

This clonotype was recorded many times. The J gene is TRBJ1-1, the V gene TRBV6-1, with unresolved D. Germline values: CDR1 MNHNS, CDR2 SASEGT. The CDR3 totals 15 residues. Between the trimmed V and J ends, which lost 0 bases and 1 base, there was a span of 9 bases. CDR3: CASSEAMNTNTEAFF. In nucleotides, the CDR3 is TGTGCCAGCAGTGAAGCGATGAACACGAACACTGAAGCTTTCTTT.

Concerning this clonotype: This could be a read error, since a much larger clone is one nucleotide away. This rearrangement joins TRBV28 to TRBJ2-5; D unresolved. CDR1 and CDR2 (germline): MDHEN, SYDVKM. The CDR3 length is 13 residues. Trimming took off 5 bases at V and 6 bases at J, with 13 bases between the two ends. DNA for the CDR3: TGTGCCAGCAGTCCGACACTATGGAAGACCCAGTACTTC. Amino acid sequence: CASSPTLWKTQYF.

On this clonotype: A single base separates this from a much larger clone, so it may be a read error. The genes are TRBV27 and TRBJ2-1; 11 bases line up with TRBD1. Trimming at V came to 7 bases and at J to 3 bases, leaving 5 bases not matched to a gene. The CDR3 runs to 15 residues. Germline assignment: CDR1 MNHEY and CDR2 SMNVEV (reference sequence). The CDR3: CASIPGTGGYNEQFF. Written as DNA, the CDR3 is TGTGCCAGCATCCCCGGGACAGGGGGCTACAATGAGCAGTTCTTC.

This clonotype was seen a handful of times. The chain combines TRBV24-1 with TRBJ2-1; D uncertain. Per germline, CDR1 KGHDR and CDR2 SFDVKD. CDR3 size: 14 residues. V was cut by 0 bases and J by 3 bases, with 5 bases left in between. For the CDR3, the DNA is TGTGCCACCAGTGATTTGAACAGCTACAATGAGCAGTTCTTC. Protein sequence: CATSDLNSYNEQFF.

Of note for this clonotype: One base away lies a much larger clone, so this may be a sequencing read error. V and J are TRBV20-1 and TRBJ2-1; 10 nucleotides agree with TRBD1. The CDR3 length is 14 residues. CDR1 is DFQATT, CDR2 SNEGSKA, per germline (reference sequence). The CDR3 DNA reads as TGCAGTGCCCGGGGGGACAGGGGTTACAATGAGCAGCTCTTC. As protein: CSARGDRGYNEQLF.

This clonotype showed up just a few times. A read error may produce the germline difference seen at one junction end. V and J are TRBV3-1 and TRBJ2-5; D may correspond to TRBD1 or TRBD2 (7 bases each). The CDR3 runs to 13 residues. Germline V gene data show CDR1 as LGHDT and CDR2 as YNNKEL (reference sequence). CDR3 bases: TGTGCCAGCAGCCTGGACAGGCGGGAGACTAGGAACTTC. Translation gives CASSLDRRETRNF.

On this clonotype: The CDR3 does not end in the conserved phenylalanine or tryptophan, so this is likely a read error. The V gene is TRBV4-1, the J gene TRBJ1-4; D is ambiguous. Germline-derived CDR1 and CDR2 are MGHRA and YSYEKL. V lost 2 bases and J 8 bases, leaving 18 bases between the germline ends. This CDR3 is 16 amino acids long. The CDR3 nucleotides read TGCGCCAGCAGCCAATTACCGGGTATAGGATACGAAAAACTGTTTCTT. This codes for CASSQLPGIGYEKLFL.